Listed below are T cell receptor beta chains from one sample, sequenced in a study of Ad26.COV2.S vaccination and SARS-CoV-2 variants. This table comes from immunoSEQ multiplex PCR, and its TCRdb copy is limited to in-frame clones, with some not included. The table shows about 680,000 clones, with around 89% occurring only once. The sequencing used peripheral blood, collected in a trial of Ad26.COV2.S vaccine versus placebo. The receptor set was obtained from a person aged 18-65 years who received the Ad26.COV2.S COVID-19 vaccine or a placebo. The CDR3 runs from the conserved cysteine through the conserved F or W. The D gene is left open where the match is weak.

TRBJ2-5 | TRBD1 | TRBV7-8 | CASGRTGGGLETQYF
TRBJ2-5 | TRBD1 | TRBV24-1 | CATSDRAGTGKETQYF
TRBJ1-6 | - | TRBV20-1 | CSASSQAGSPLHF
TRBJ1-4 | - | TRBV2 | CASSAGPSNEKLFF
TRBJ1-1 | - | TRBV6-6 | CASSYEGSNTEAFF
TRBJ2-7 | - | TRBV6-5 | CASSYSGTFPYEQYF
TRBJ1-3 | - | TRBV10-3 | CAISETGSGNTIYF
TRBJ2-2 | - | TRBV5-1 | CASSLVSGSTGELFF
TRBJ1-5 | - | TRBV6-1 | CASSEPAGGGLLGQPQHF
TRBJ1-3 | TRBD1 | TRBV7-9 | CASRWTGGQSSGNTIYF
TRBJ2-5 | - | TRBV3-1/TRBV3-2 | CASYRSGETQYF
TRBJ2-2 | - | TRBV10-3 | CAISGGGTIGTGELFF
TRBJ1-1 | TRBD1 | TRBV23-1 | CASSQPPQTGGTEAFF
TRBJ2-1 | - | TRBV24-1 | CATKNPRHGEQFF
TRBJ2-3 | - | TRBV27 | CASSLSQRITDTQYF
TRBJ1-2 | TRBD1 | TRBV6-5 | CASSRTGPYGYTF
TRBJ1-1 | TRBD1 | TRBV30 | CAWSVGQENTEAFF
TRBJ2-7 | TRBD2 | TRBV18 | CASSPPNGGSSYEQYF
TRBJ2-7 | - | TRBV29-1 | CSVGAVYEQYF
TRBJ1-4 | TRBD1 | TRBV30 | CAWSVLPQTGGDEKLFF
TRBJ2-3 | TRBD1 | TRBV7-2 | CASSRDRATDTQYF
TRBJ1-1 | - | TRBV3-1/TRBV3-2 | CASSQVAGTEAFF
TRBJ2-1 | - | TRBV30 | CAWSRSYNEQFF
TRBJ1-4 | - | TRBV23-1 | CASSHPVYGGGKLFF
TRBJ2-7 | TRBD2 | TRBV13 | CASSPGTSGSYEQYF
TRBJ1-2 | - | TRBV30 | CAWSPLGGYTF
TRBJ1-5 | TRBD1 | TRBV15 | CATSRRGQGHQPQHF
TRBJ2-2 | TRBD2 | TRBV30 | CAWTRGGLAGGPGELFF
TRBJ2-3 | - | TRBV5-1 | CASSSLLASSSTDTQYF
TRBJ1-5 | - | TRBV7-9 | CASSLVGSNQPQHF
TRBJ2-2 | - | TRBV7-2 | CASSLGPGISTGELFF
TRBJ2-3 | - | TRBV30 | CAWDRRTDTQYF
TRBJ2-1 | TRBD2 | TRBV4-3 | CASSQAGSGSGSYNEQFF
TRBJ1-2 | - | TRBV3-1/TRBV3-2 | CASRPRGAGGYTF
TRBJ2-7 | TRBD1 | TRBV19 | CASRSRQGYEQYF
TRBJ2-3 | - | TRBV5-4 | CASSPTGSTDTQYF
TRBJ2-3 | - | TRBV30 | CAWKGDYELTQYF
TRBJ2-1 | TRBD2 | TRBV2 | CASAGTSDNEQFF
TRBJ1-1 | TRBD1 | TRBV23-1 | CASSQKGQVSMNTEAFF
TRBJ2-5 | - | TRBV9 | CASSVGTAKETQYF
TRBJ2-1 | TRBD2 | TRBV19 | CASSISAGGSYNEQFF
TRBJ1-1 | - | TRBV13 | CASRQATGNTEAFF
TRBJ2-3 | - | TRBV14 | CASSQASGGLFSTDTQYF
TRBJ2-7 | TRBD1 | TRBV10-3 | CAISEAGQGVDEQYF
TRBJ1-3 | - | TRBV6-5 | CASTAGVANTIYF
TRBJ2-5 | - | TRBV27 | CASSPTGTRQETQYF
TRBJ2-1 | - | TRBV10-3 | CATRGLGEQFF
TRBJ2-3 | - | TRBV25-1 | CASSAAFSDTQYF
TRBJ1-6 | - | TRBV10-2 | CASTGGSNNSPLHF
TRBJ1-5 | - | TRBV6-4 | CASSARGQPQHF
TRBJ2-7 | - | TRBV7-2 | CASSFNAGRSYEQYF
TRBJ1-5 | TRBD1 | TRBV27 | CASSLTGGILGQPQHF
TRBJ1-3 | - | TRBV2 | CASRAGGTNGNTIYF
TRBJ2-7 | TRBD2 | TRBV5-1 | CASSFSYGTSGYEQYF